This TCR beta chain is from a study of monozygotic twins with inflammatory bowel disease. Findings and caveats of the study: Concordance status among twins (concordant versus discordant) showed no link to repertoire similarity, possibly from limited power. Other individuals had fewer clonotypes in common with IBD patients than with healthy twins, especially with disease activity. Ultimately, a single strong signal or clonotype associated with IBD was not supported.

This CDR3 comprises 15 residues. CDR1 MNHEY and CDR2 SVGAGI come from the germline V gene. Comment on this clonotype: Its antigen is currently unknown.

Each CDR3 protein gets one entry in TCRdb, which reprocessed the 5' RACE reads and gives no DNA. In total, the table holds around 450,000 distinct CDR3 sequences. The chain has TRBV6-5 and TRBJ2-1; the D gene TCRdb calls, TRBD1, cannot be checked with no DNA. This TCR came from a human donor with ulcerative colitis or Crohn's disease, or a healthy co-twin of an affected twin (not recorded which). Sequenced material: blood. This chain's CDR3 is CASSYSALGQNEQFF.